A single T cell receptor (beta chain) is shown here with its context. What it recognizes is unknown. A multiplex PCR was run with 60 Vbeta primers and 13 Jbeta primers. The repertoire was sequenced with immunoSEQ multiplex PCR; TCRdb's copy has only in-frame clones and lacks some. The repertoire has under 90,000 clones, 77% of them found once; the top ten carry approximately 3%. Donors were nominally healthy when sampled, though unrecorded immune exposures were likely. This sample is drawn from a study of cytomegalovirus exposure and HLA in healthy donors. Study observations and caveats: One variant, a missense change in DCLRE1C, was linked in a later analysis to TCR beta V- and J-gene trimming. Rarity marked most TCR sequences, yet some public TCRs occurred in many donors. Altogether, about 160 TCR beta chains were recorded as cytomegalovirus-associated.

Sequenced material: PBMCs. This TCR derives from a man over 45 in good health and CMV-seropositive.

DNA of the CDR3: TGTGCCAGCAGCAAAGGGGTCGAGCGAAAGTGGGTGGGGGACAGTCAGTACTTC. Translated, it gives CASSKGVERKWVGDSQYF. The V call is TRBV21-1, the J call TRBJ2-4; TRBD1 is taken as the D call from the table, unchecked against the DNA. TRBV21-1 is a known pseudogene. The CDR3 is 18 residues long.